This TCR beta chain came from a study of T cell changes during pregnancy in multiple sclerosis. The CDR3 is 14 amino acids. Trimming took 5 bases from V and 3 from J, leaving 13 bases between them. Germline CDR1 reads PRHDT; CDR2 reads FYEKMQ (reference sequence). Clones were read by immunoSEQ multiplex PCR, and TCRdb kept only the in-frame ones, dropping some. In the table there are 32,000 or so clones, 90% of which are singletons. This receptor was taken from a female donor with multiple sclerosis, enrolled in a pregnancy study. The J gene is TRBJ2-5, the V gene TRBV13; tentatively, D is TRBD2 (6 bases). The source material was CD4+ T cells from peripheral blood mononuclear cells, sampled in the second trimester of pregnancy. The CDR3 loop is CASSPTPGEETQYF. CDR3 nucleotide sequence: TGTGCCAGCAGCCCCACCCCGGGGGAAGAGACCCAGTACTTC.